Shown below are 11 T cell receptor beta chains from a single sample sequenced in a study of T-cell memory formation after mild COVID-19. TCRdb called the 5' RACE reads again in MiXCR, with one record for every CDR3 protein. The table has 250,000 to 400,000 distinct CDR3 sequences, approximately 14% seen once. The source material was PBMCs or a T cell subset sorted from them (not recorded which). The receptor set was obtained from a young man who had mild COVID-19 (a few samples of this study predate the infection). Cell type and time point are not known.

This chain connects TRBV2 to TRBJ2-7; no clear D. Trimming took 8 bases from V and 3 from J, leaving 8 bases between them. The CDR3 loop spans 11 amino acids. Germline V gene data show CDR1 as SNHLY and CDR2 as FYNNEI. The CDR3 nucleotides are TGTGCCAGCCGAACTGACTACGAGCAGTACTTC. Encoded protein: CASRTDYEQYF.

This clonotype was seen only a few times. This chain connects TRBV10-1 to TRBJ2-3, with TRBD1 matching over 7 bases. The trim removed 5 bases at V and 4 bases at J, leaving 3 bases unmatched. The CDR3 has 13 amino acids. Looked up from germline, CDR1 is WNHNN and CDR2 is SYGVQD (reference sequence). CDR3 nucleotides: TGCGCCAGCAGTAGACAGGGCTCAGATACGCAGTATTTT. This sequence encodes CASSRQGSDTQYF.

This rearrangement joins TRBV7-9 to TRBJ2-3; D might be TRBD1 (6 bases). V lost 3 bases and J lost 2, with 12 bases in between. Germline CDR1 is SEHNR and CDR2 is FQNEAQ (reference sequence). The CDR3 contains 15 residues. The CDR3 DNA reads as TGTGCCAGCAGCTTCCACGGGACACCCACAGATACGCAGTATTTT. Amino acids: CASSFHGTPTDTQYF.

The chain is built from TRBV4-1 and TRBJ2-7; 14 bases map to TRBD2. The ends lost 4 bases at V and 2 bases at J; junction bases unmatched: 4. Per the germline V gene, CDR1 is MGHRA and CDR2 is YSYEKL. The CDR3 spans 16 residues. The CDR3 DNA sequence: TGCGCCAGCAGCCTGCGACTAGCGGGGGGGACCTACGAGCAGTACTTC. Its translation is CASSLRLAGGTYEQYF.

The sample holds a few counts of this clonotype. This chain uses TRBV20-1 with TRBJ1-2; 7 bases are shared with TRBD1. V shed 0 bases and J 3 bases; nucleotides not matched to a gene: 10. CDR3 length equals 16 residues. Germline V CDR1 and CDR2: DFQATT, SNEGSKA (reference sequence). CDR3 in DNA: TGCAGTGCTAGAGATATTGGCGGAGGGGGCTACTATGGCTACACCTTC. It codes for CSARDIGGGGYYGYTF.

The chain recombines TRBV4-3 with TRBJ2-1, with TRBD2 identical over 8 bases. The V gene's germline CDR1 is LGHNA and CDR2 YSLEER. V gave up 0 bases and J gave up 6 bases; unmatched junction bases: 10. This CDR3 is built from 17 residues. The CDR3 DNA reads TGCGCCAGCAGCCAAGACCCCCCGAGCGGGGGAAGCAATGAGCAGTTCTTC. Residues: CASSQDPPSGGSNEQFF.

This clonotype was detected only a few times. The rearrangement uses TRBV7-9 and TRBJ1-4, with TRBD1 matching over 10 bases. With 5 bases clipped from V and 8 bases from J, the junction kept 8 bases outside the gene matches. The CDR3 has 15 amino acids. The germline V gene encodes CDR1 SEHNR and CDR2 FQNEAQ (reference sequence). The CDR3 nucleotides read TGTGCCAGCAGCGTAAGGACAGGGGGAGGCGAAAAACTGTTTTTT. As protein: CASSVRTGGGEKLFF.

Written as DNA, the CDR3 is TGCGCCAGCAGCCAAATGAGACAGGGGATCACTGAAGCTTTCTTT. Encoded protein: CASSQMRQGITEAFF. The chain employs TRBV4-3 and TRBJ1-1, with 8 bases lining up with TRBD1. V was clipped by 2 bases and J by 4 bases; unmatched bases: 6. Germline CDR1 reads LGHNA; CDR2 reads YSLEER. The CDR3 sequence is 15 residues long.

This clonotype has just a few counts. V usage is TRBV20-1 and J usage is TRBJ2-3; 10 nucleotides line up with TRBD2. Germline lookup yields CDR1 DFQATT and CDR2 SNEGSKA (reference sequence). The CDR3 extends over 16 amino acids. Losses at the gene ends were 0 bases for V and 5 bases for J; bases not matched to a gene: 8. CDR3: CSARDRSSGGLDTQYF. For the CDR3, the DNA is TGCAGTGCTAGAGATCGCTCTAGCGGGGGATTAGATACGCAGTATTTT.

V and J are TRBV20-1 and TRBJ1-5; the D gene is possibly TRBD1 (5 bases). The CDR3 is 13 residues long. The germline V gene encodes CDR1 DFQATT and CDR2 SNEGSKA (reference sequence). The V gene lost 0 bases and the J gene lost 7 bases, with 10 bases spanning the gap. The CDR3 is CSARDRVGQPQHF. The CDR3 DNA reads TGCAGTGCTAGAGACAGGGTTGGGCAGCCCCAGCATTTT.

This clonotype has a single count. The chain couples TRBV4-1 to TRBJ2-5; 10 bases map to TRBD2. This CDR3 is built from 17 residues. Germline CDR1 reads MGHRA; CDR2 reads YSYEKL. Trimming at V came to 7 bases and at J to 3 bases, leaving 14 bases not matched to a gene. The CDR3 protein is CASKRTLAGGLKETQYF. CDR3 sequence (DNA): TGCGCCAGCAAGAGGACTTTAGCGGGGGGCCTTAAAGAGACCCAGTACTTC.